This TCR beta chain was identified during a study of control samples from healthy donors and cancer patients (TCRdb year 2020). V trim: 1 base; J trim: 3 bases; unmatched bases: 3. CDR1 is given as SGHTA and CDR2 as FQGNSA, both from the germline V gene. The CDR3 starts with the cysteine, ends with the phenylalanine, and has 15 residues. This entry keeps only the CDR3 DNA: 45 bases, framed from base 1. Notes on this clone: This receptor's antigen is unknown. No base quality values were provided; no much bigger clone lies one nucleotide off.

Receptor amplification or capture employed the immunoSEQ multiplex PCR assay. This is the immuneACCESS table as TCRdb keeps it, with only in-frame sequences that have V and J called. A part of the clones is gone; compared with another copy, unresolved V genes explain less than half, and the rest is unexplained. The sample table holds roughly 100,000 clones, of which around 88% were seen once. The top ten clones comprise about 20% of the sample. The sample was PBMCs. The V gene is TRBV7-2 and the J gene is TRBJ1-5, with 7 bases matching TRBD1. This receptor was obtained from a man aged 60 to 69 with lung cancer. The nucleotide sequence reads as follows: TGTGCCAGCAGCTTAGGAGGGGGCACCAATCAGCCCCAGCATTTT. It specifies CASSLGGGTNQPQHF.